This TCR beta chain was identified during a study of blood T cells in healthy people across ages. Study-wide results and caveats: The diversity estimates, figures obtained from one million T cells, were considered underestimates. A greater number of naive CD4+ cells and higher diversity distinguished long-lived donors from aged donors. Roughly linear age-related decline in beta diversity appeared, significant by age 40.

Points on this clonotype: Its matching antigen is unknown.

A second 7 to 11 cycle PCR used barcoded and J-beta primers. Every sample gave at least 2.5 million paired-end reads containing CDR3. Via MiXCR, TCRdb re-called the 5' RACE reads, giving one row per CDR3 protein. The top ten hold 11% of the sample, which has under 2 million distinct CDR3 sequences, around 35% seen once. Germline V gives CDR1 MNHNS, CDR2 SASEGT. The CDR3 covers 14 residues. Deletions cut 6 bases from V and 7 bases from J, with 16 bases between. Sequencing used blood. The sequence was collected from a woman aged 25 to 39 in good health. The chain carries TRBV6-1 and TRBJ2-1; possible D gene TRBD2, 5 bases. This chain's CDR3 is CASRARELWNEQFF. The DNA for the CDR3 is TGTGCCAGCAGGGCACGGGAACTATGGAATGAGCAGTTCTTC.